What follows are 13 T cell receptor beta chains derived from one specimen sequenced in a study of vaccination effects on CD4 cells after COVID-19. TCRdb's copy holds only in-frame clones and misses some; the assay was immunoSEQ multiplex PCR. The data show about 66,000 clones, with about 67% seen just once and 2% to 2.5% held by the top ten. These receptors have no known antigen. The culture ran for 10 days, and then CD4+ T cells were isolated. Participants completed two doses of the BNT162b2 or mRNA-1273 vaccine. The starting material was CD4+ T cells from PBMCs cultured without peptide, obtained after COVID-19 vaccination. These receptors were taken from a human donor who received a COVID-19 vaccine.

This chain links TRBV29-1 with TRBJ1-3, with D perhaps TRBD1 (6 bases). Trimming pared 4 bases from V and 8 bases from J, leaving 15 bases between. The germline CDR1 and CDR2 sequences are SQVTM and ANQGSEA. This CDR3 comprises 13 residues. CDR3 residues: CSVGTVGQDTIYF. CDR3 nucleotides: TGCAGCGTTGGGACAGTAGGTCAGGACACCATATATTTT. Filled out from reference TRBV29-1 and TRBJ1-3, the complete variable domain reads SAVISQKPSRDICQRGTSLTIQCQVDSQVTMMFWYRQQPGQSLTLIATANQGSEATYESGFVIDKFPISRPNLTFSTLTVSNMSPEDSSIYLCSVGTVGQDTIYFGEGSWLTVV.

The gene calls are TRBV5-4 and TRBJ2-4; 8 nucleotides agree with TRBD1. With 7 bases clipped from V and 8 bases from J, the junction kept 14 bases outside the gene matches. CDR1 and CDR2 from the germline V gene are SGHNT and YYREEE (reference sequence). The CDR3 consists of 15 residues. The CDR3 coding sequence is TGTGCCAGCTCCTCCCGGGACAGGAATCGGGACATTCAGTACTTC. It encodes CASSSRDRNRDIQYF.

Only a few counts were recorded for this clone. The V call is TRBV30, the J call TRBJ1-1; D gene unclear. The CDR3 is made up of 15 amino acids. Trimming stripped 2 bases from V and 1 base from J, with 14 bases between. Per the germline V gene, CDR1 is GTSNPN and CDR2 is SVGIG (reference sequence). This CDR3 reads CAWSSSYTRNTEAFF. Written as DNA, the CDR3 is TGTGCCTGGAGTTCGAGCTACACCAGGAACACTGAAGCTTTCTTT.

The rearrangement uses TRBV6-5 and TRBJ2-7, with 12 bases that match TRBD1. Germline V lookup: CDR1 MNHEY, CDR2 SVGAGI. With V trimmed by 5 bases and J by 5 bases, 7 bases remained unmatched. The CDR3 loop spans 15 amino acids. This CDR3 reads CASSRDRGPLNEQYV. CDR3 nucleotide sequence: TGTGCCAGCAGTCGGGACAGGGGGCCCTTGAACGAGCAGTACGTC.

The rearrangement links TRBV15 to TRBJ2-5, with TRBD2 matching 11 bases. J gave up 5 bases and V 0 bases, and 5 bases lay outside the gene matches. The germline gives CDR1 LNHNV, CDR2 YYDKDF (reference sequence). The CDR3 covers 16 residues. In DNA, the CDR3 is TGTGCCACCAGCAGAGATCGACTAGCGGGGACCGAGACCCAGTACTTC. Amino acids: CATSRDRLAGTETQYF. The whole variable domain, remainder taken from reference TRBV15 and TRBJ2-5, is DAMVIQNPRYQVTQFGKPVTLSCSQTLNHNVMYWYQQKSSQAPKLLFHYYDKDFNNEADTPDNFQSRRPNTSFCFLDIRSPGLGDTAMYLCATSRDRLAGTETQYFGPGTRLLVL.

This clone was seen just once. The J gene is TRBJ2-1, the V gene TRBV5-1; TRBD2 matches at 7 bases. The CDR3 has 17 residues. V was clipped by 1 base and J by 6 bases; unmatched bases: 13. The germline V gene encodes CDR1 SGHRS and CDR2 YFSETQ. In DNA form, the CDR3 reads TGCGCCAGCAGCTTGTTTCAGGCTAGCGGTGAATTCAATGAGCAGTTCTTC. Residues: CASSLFQASGEFNEQFF.

CDR3 in amino acids: CASSATGSTDTQYF. CDR3 nucleotide sequence: TGTGCCAGCTCAGCGACAGGGTCGACAGATACGCAGTATTTT. V is TRBV18 and J is TRBJ2-3, with 7 bases aligning to TRBD1. The length of the CDR3 is 14 residues. The trim removed 5 bases at V and 3 bases at J, leaving 5 bases unmatched. CDR1 is KGHSH and CDR2 is LQKENI in the germline V gene.

CDR3 residues: CASSERKLTGQDSPLHF. For the CDR3, the DNA is TGTGCCAGCAGTGAAAGGAAGCTGACAGGTCAAGATTCACCCCTCCACTTT. V and J are TRBV2 and TRBJ1-6, with a tentative D call TRBD1 (6 bases). Between the trimmed V and J ends, which lost 2 bases and 8 bases, there was a span of 19 bases. The length of the CDR3 is 17 residues. Germline CDR1 reads SNHLY; CDR2 reads FYNNEI.

The chain is built from TRBV18 and TRBJ2-1; 7 bases map to TRBD2. There are 16 residues in the CDR3. Trimming removed 4 bases from V and 2 bases from J; junction bases left unmatched: 8. In germline, CDR1 is KGHSH, CDR2 LQKENI. CDR3 DNA sequence: TGTGCCAGCTCACTTTCCGCCGGGGGGACCTACAATGAGCAGTTCTTC. This gives the protein CASSLSAGGTYNEQFF.

CDR3 in amino acids: CASSQGARTEAFF. The CDR3 DNA follows: TGTGCCAGCAGTCAGGGGGCGCGAACTGAAGCTTTCTTT. The chain is built from TRBV6-5 and TRBJ1-1; 8 bases agree with TRBD1. Per the germline V gene, CDR1 is MNHEY and CDR2 is SVGAGI. The V gene end was trimmed by 5 bases and the J gene end by 5 bases; junction bases not matched to a gene: 4. The CDR3 contains 13 residues.

The chain joins TRBV5-1 to TRBJ2-3, with 7 bases lining up with TRBD1. Germline CDR1 is SGHRS and CDR2 is YFSETQ. V shed 5 bases and J 3 bases; nucleotides not matched to a gene: 9. CDR3 length equals 15 residues. The CDR3 nucleotides are TGCGCCAGCAGAAAGGGGGCCGTGCATACAGATACGCAGTATTTT. Translation: CASRKGAVHTDTQYF.

The chain combines TRBV29-1 with TRBJ1-1; possibly TRBD1 for D (6 bases). There are 12 residues in the CDR3. The V end was cut by 4 bases, the J end by 1 base, with 7 bases between. CDR1 is SQVTM, CDR2 ANQGSEA, per germline. The CDR3, as DNA: TGCAGCGTTGTGGACAGGAACACTGAAGCTTTCTTT. It yields the protein CSVVDRNTEAFF. Full variable domain (rest looked up from reference TRBV29-1 and TRBJ1-1): SAVISQKPSRDICQRGTSLTIQCQVDSQVTMMFWYRQQPGQSLTLIATANQGSEATYESGFVIDKFPISRPNLTFSTLTVSNMSPEDSSIYLCSVVDRNTEAFFGQGTRLTVV.

V and J are TRBV6-2 or TRBV6-3 and TRBJ1-5, with a tentative D call TRBD1 (6 bases). Deletions cut 6 bases from V and 7 bases from J, with 10 bases between. This CDR3 has 12 amino acids. Germline CDR1 and CDR2: MNHEY and SVGEGT. CDR3 region: CASSLRGQPQHF. In DNA, the CDR3 is TGTGCCAGCAGCCTCAGGGGACAGCCCCAGCATTTT.